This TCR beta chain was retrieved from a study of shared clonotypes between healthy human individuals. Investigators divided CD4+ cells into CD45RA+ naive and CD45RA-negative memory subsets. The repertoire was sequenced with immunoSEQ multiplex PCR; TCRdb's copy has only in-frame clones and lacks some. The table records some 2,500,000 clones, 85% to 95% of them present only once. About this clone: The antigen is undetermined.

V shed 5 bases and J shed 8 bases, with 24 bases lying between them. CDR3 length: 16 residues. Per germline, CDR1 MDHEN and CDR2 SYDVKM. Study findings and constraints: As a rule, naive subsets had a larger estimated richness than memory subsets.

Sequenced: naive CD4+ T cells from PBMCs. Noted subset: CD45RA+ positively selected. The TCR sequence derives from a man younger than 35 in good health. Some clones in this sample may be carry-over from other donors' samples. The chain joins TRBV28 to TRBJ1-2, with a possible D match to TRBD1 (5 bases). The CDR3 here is CASSLGGLLNLGGYTF. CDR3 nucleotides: TGTGCCAGCAGTCTGGGGGGACTCCTAAACCTCGGGGGCTACACCTTC.